The sequence of this T cell receptor (beta chain) was determined in a study of identical twins. TCRdb ran MiXCR on the 5' RACE reads and lists one entry per CDR3 protein. In the table there are about 290,000 distinct CDR3 sequences, roughly 10% of which are singletons. Whole-study results and caveats: Conclusions came from cross-sectional statistical analysis, not from following the same donors. Fewer insertions marked abundant cord blood beta clonotypes; young adult naive trended weakly, memory not at all.

This clonotype has ten or more counts. The antigen remains unidentified. Germline V gene lookup returns CDR1 DFQATT and CDR2 SNEGSKA (reference sequence). This CDR3 is 15 amino acids long. J gave up 4 bases and V 7 bases, and 6 bases lay outside the gene matches. This same sample was also part of a study on yellow fever vaccine responses in identical twins. Per that paper: Twins' vaccine T cell response reportedly seemed partly convergent, partly personalized.

This TCR was sampled from a woman between 18 and 29 years old in good health. The sample comprised CD8+ T cells sorted from blood. The chain couples TRBV20-1 to TRBJ2-3, with 15 bases fitting TRBD2. CDR3: CSVRTSGRESDTQYF. CDR3 bases: TGCAGTGTTCGGACTAGCGGGAGGGAATCAGATACGCAGTATTTT.